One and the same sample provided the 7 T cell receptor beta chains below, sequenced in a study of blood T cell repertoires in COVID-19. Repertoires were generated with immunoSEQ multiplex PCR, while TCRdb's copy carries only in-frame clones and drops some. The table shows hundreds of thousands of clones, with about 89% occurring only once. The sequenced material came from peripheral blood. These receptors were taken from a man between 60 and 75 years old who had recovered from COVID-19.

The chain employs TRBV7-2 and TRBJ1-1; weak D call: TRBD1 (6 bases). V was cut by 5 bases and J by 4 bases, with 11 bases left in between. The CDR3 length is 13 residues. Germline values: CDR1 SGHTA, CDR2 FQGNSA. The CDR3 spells CASSPGHTTEAFF. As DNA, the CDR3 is TGTGCCAGCAGCCCGGGACACACCACTGAAGCTTTCTTT.

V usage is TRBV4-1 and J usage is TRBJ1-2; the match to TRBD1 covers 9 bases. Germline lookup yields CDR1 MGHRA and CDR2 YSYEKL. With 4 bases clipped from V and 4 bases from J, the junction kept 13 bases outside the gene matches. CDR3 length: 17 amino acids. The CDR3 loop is CASSPAGQGPQGYGYTF. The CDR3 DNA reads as TGCGCCAGCAGCCCGGCGGGACAGGGCCCTCAGGGCTATGGCTACACCTTC.

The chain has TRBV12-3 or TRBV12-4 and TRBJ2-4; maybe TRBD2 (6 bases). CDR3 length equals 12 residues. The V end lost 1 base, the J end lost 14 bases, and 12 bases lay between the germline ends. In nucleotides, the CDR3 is TGTGCCAGCAGTTTAGGGGTAGCGGAGAAGTACTTC. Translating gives CASSLGVAEKYF.

CDR3 amino acids: CATTPGPARVNYGYTF. The CDR3 DNA sequence: TGTGCCACCACTCCAGGGCCCGCCAGGGTGAACTATGGCTACACCTTC. The chain uses TRBV2 and TRBJ1-2; a possible D gene is TRBD1 (5 bases). The CDR3 spans 16 residues. Trimming left V 10 bases short and J 2 bases short, with 23 bases between. CDR1 and CDR2 from the germline V gene are SNHLY and FYNNEI. The whole variable domain, remainder taken from reference TRBV2 and TRBJ1-2, is EPEVTQTPSHQVTQMGQEVILRCVPISNHLYFYWYRQILGQKVEFLVSFYNNEISEKSEIFDDQFSVERPDGSNFTLKIRSTKLEDSAMYFCATTPGPARVNYGYTFGSGTRLTVV.

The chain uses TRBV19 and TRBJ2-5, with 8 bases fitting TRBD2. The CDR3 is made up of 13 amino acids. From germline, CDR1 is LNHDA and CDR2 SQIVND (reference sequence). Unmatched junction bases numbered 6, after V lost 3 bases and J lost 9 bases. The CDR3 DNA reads TGTGCCAGTAGTATCGGCGTGCGGGAGGCCCAGTACTTC. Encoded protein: CASSIGVREAQYF.

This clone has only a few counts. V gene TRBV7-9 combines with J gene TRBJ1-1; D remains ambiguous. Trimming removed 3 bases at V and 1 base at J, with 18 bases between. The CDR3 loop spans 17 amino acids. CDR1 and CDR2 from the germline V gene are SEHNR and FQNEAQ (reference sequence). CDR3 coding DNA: TGTGCCAGCAGCTTCCTCCCGGGGTTCCAGGCGAACACTGAAGCTTTCTTT. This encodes CASSFLPGFQANTEAFF.

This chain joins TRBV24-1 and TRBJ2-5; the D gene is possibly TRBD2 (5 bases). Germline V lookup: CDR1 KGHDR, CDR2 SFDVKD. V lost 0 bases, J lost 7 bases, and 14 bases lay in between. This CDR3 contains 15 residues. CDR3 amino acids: CATSDLREGPGTQYF. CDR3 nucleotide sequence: TGTGCCACCAGTGATTTGCGGGAAGGCCCCGGGACCCAGTACTTC.